These 24 T cell receptor beta chains were all obtained from the same sample, sequenced in a study of T cell changes during pregnancy in multiple sclerosis. Data came from immunoSEQ multiplex PCR; TCRdb stores just in-frame clones and leaves some out. In the table there are 29,000 or so clones, around 91% of which are singletons. This specimen was CD8+ T cells from peripheral blood mononuclear cells, taken after pregnancy. The receptors shown here come from a female donor with multiple sclerosis, enrolled in a pregnancy study.

The chain carries TRBV5-6 and TRBJ2-1, with 10 bases identical to TRBD2. The CDR3 covers 14 residues. V shed 2 bases, J shed 8 bases, and the junction held 4 bases outside the gene matches. Germline-derived CDR1 and CDR2 are SGHDT and YYEEEE. CDR3 DNA sequence: TGTGCCAGCAGCTTAACTAGCGGGAACTATGAGCAGTTCTTC. It yields the protein CASSLTSGNYEQFF.

The chain couples TRBV6-1 to TRBJ2-1, with 15 bases matching TRBD2. Unmatched junction bases numbered 7, after V lost 9 bases and J lost 7 bases. Germline assignment: CDR1 MNHNS and CDR2 SASEGT. The CDR3 totals 15 residues. The CDR3 loop reads CASEGLAGGLNEQFF. The CDR3 DNA follows: TGTGCCAGTGAGGGACTAGCGGGAGGTTTAAATGAGCAGTTCTTC.

The rearrangement uses TRBV7-9 and TRBJ2-7; possibly TRBD2 for D (6 bases). The CDR3 is 14 amino acids. Germline assignment: CDR1 SEHNR and CDR2 FQNEAQ (reference sequence). Trimming took off 3 bases at V and 2 bases at J, with 11 bases between the two ends. The CDR3 here is CASSFGDSPYEQYF. The CDR3 DNA reads as TGTGCCAGCAGCTTCGGGGACTCCCCCTACGAGCAGTACTTC.

The gene calls are TRBV27 and TRBJ1-4; no clear D. The CDR3 loop spans 14 amino acids. V shed 5 bases and J shed 0 bases, with 7 bases lying between them. Per germline, CDR1 MNHEY and CDR2 SMNVEV (reference sequence). CDR3 amino acids: CASSPLATNEKLFF. CDR3 DNA: TGTGCCAGCAGTCCACTCGCAACTAATGAAAAACTGTTTTTT.

V usage is TRBV19 and J usage is TRBJ2-7, with D tentatively TRBD2 (6 bases). Trimming cost V 4 bases and J 4 bases, with 17 bases left between them. Germline V lookup: CDR1 LNHDA, CDR2 SQIVND (reference sequence). The CDR3 has 15 residues. The CDR3 region is CASSSYLTGTYEQYF. The CDR3 DNA sequence: TGTGCCAGTAGTAGTTATCTCACGGGGACTTACGAGCAGTACTTC.

This clone has only one observation. J is TRBJ2-2 and V is TRBV27; D may be TRBD1 (6 bases). The V end lost 4 bases, the J end lost 10 bases, and 13 bases lay between the germline ends. In germline, CDR1 is MNHEY, CDR2 SMNVEV (reference sequence). The CDR3 extends over 13 amino acids. The CDR3 nucleotides read TGTGCCAGCAGTTACTACAGGGATGTGGAGCTGTTTTTT. It translates to CASSYYRDVELFF.

The chain combines TRBV10-3 with TRBJ2-7, with TRBD1 matching 7 bases. The germline CDR1 and CDR2 sequences are ENHRY and SYGVKD. Trimming took 4 bases from V and 4 from J; bases not matched to a gene: 7. The CDR3 runs 14 residues. The DNA of the CDR3 is TGTGCCATCAGTGGCTGGACAGGAAGGTACGAGCAGTACTTC. This encodes CAISGWTGRYEQYF.

The chain couples TRBV11-3 to TRBJ2-1; D is unresolved. Germline V gives CDR1 SGHNT, CDR2 YENEEA. Deletions cut 2 bases from V and 5 bases from J, with 7 bases between. The CDR3 totals 13 residues. The CDR3 loop reads CASSLPPNNEQFF. The CDR3 bases are TGTGCCAGCAGCTTACCCCCCAACAATGAGCAGTTCTTC.

The J gene is TRBJ2-7, the V gene TRBV29-1; D is perhaps TRBD1 (6 bases). The V gene lost 4 bases and the J gene lost 3 bases, with 13 bases spanning the gap. The germline CDR1 and CDR2 sequences are SQVTM and ANQGSEA. The CDR3 extends over 13 amino acids. Written as DNA, the CDR3 is TGCAGCGTTGTGTTTGGCAGGGGCTACGAGCAGTACTTC. Its protein is CSVVFGRGYEQYF.

J is TRBJ2-3 and V is TRBV11-3, with D possibly being TRBD1 (6 bases). Germline V gene sequence: CDR1 SGHNT, CDR2 YENEEA. The CDR3 covers 15 residues. Deletions cut 5 bases from V and 0 bases from J, with 12 bases between. In DNA form, the CDR3 reads TGTGCCAGCAGCACAGGGAGCTCTAGCACAGATACGCAGTATTTT. This sequence encodes CASSTGSSSTDTQYF.

The chain has TRBV7-2 and TRBJ1-5; D gene unclear. Germline V gives CDR1 SGHTA, CDR2 FQGNSA. Trimming removed 2 bases from V and 4 bases from J, with 9 bases in between. The CDR3 loop spans 14 amino acids. In DNA form, the CDR3 reads TGTGCCAGCAGCTTATGGACGGGGAATCAGCCCCAGCATTTT. It translates to CASSLWTGNQPQHF.

This clone is labeled as medium-sized. The chain is built from TRBV4-3 and TRBJ2-3; a possible D gene is TRBD1 (6 bases). The V end was cut by 0 bases, the J end by 2 bases, with 15 bases between. Germline V gives CDR1 LGHNA, CDR2 YSLEER. This CDR3 spans 17 amino acids. Here the CDR3 reads CASSQDLSGHNTDTQYF. In nucleotides, the CDR3 is TGCGCCAGCAGCCAAGATTTATCGGGACACAACACAGATACGCAGTATTTT.

The chain joins TRBV27 to TRBJ1-2; the D is unclear. Germline CDR1 and CDR2: MNHEY and SMNVEV (reference sequence). The CDR3 totals 14 residues. The germline V and J ends were trimmed by 5 bases and 3 bases, with 13 bases remaining between them. The CDR3, as DNA: TGTGCCAGCAGTCTGCGGAGTCCCTACTATGGCTACACCTTC. This encodes CASSLRSPYYGYTF.

The J gene is TRBJ1-1, the V gene TRBV25-1; D remains ambiguous. The ends were cut back, 1 base at V and 5 bases at J, with 14 bases in the middle. The germline CDR1 and CDR2 sequences are MGHDK and SYGVNS. The CDR3 contains 15 residues. In DNA, the CDR3 is TGTGCCAGCAGTGAATGGCGGGGTAGTTCGACTGAAGCTTTCTTT. It yields the protein CASSEWRGSSTEAFF.

The chain uses TRBV6-5 and TRBJ2-1, with 11 bases lining up with TRBD2. Germline CDR1 MNHEY, CDR2 SVGAGI. Losses at the gene ends were 5 bases for V and 7 bases for J; bases not matched to a gene: 7. The CDR3 spans 15 residues. The CDR3 sequence: CASSLGLADLNEQFF. CDR3 DNA: TGTGCCAGCAGTCTGGGACTAGCGGACTTAAATGAGCAGTTCTTC.

The chain recombines TRBV4-3 with TRBJ2-2; 7 nucleotides align to TRBD2. The CDR3 has 16 amino acids. Germline CDR1 is LGHNA and CDR2 is YSLEER. V lost 1 base and J lost 8; bases outside the gene matches: 10. Here the CDR3 DNA reads TGCGCCAGCAGCCAAGGGATAGTAGCGGGTTCTGGGGAGCTGTTTTTT. Protein: CASSQGIVAGSGELFF.

V gene TRBV11-2 combines with J gene TRBJ2-3; D is unresolved. The V and J ends lost 6 bases and 0 bases respectively, with 7 bases between them. The CDR3 has 13 residues. CDR1 is SGHAT, CDR2 FQNNGV, per germline. The CDR3 loop reads CASRMGSTDTQYF. The CDR3 DNA reads TGTGCCAGCAGAATGGGCAGCACAGATACGCAGTATTTT.

The rearrangement joins TRBV6-1 to TRBJ2-4; 12 bases map to TRBD2. This CDR3 comprises 14 residues. Germline loops: CDR1 MNHNS, CDR2 SASEGT. Germline trimming cut 4 bases from V and 8 bases from J; bases unmatched to any gene: 3. CDR3 bases: TGTGCCAGCAGTGGGACTAGCGGGGCGGACATTCAGTACTTC. It yields the protein CASSGTSGADIQYF.

This clone was counted between two and nine times. The V and J genes are TRBV6-6 and TRBJ1-2, with 7 bases fitting TRBD1. The length of the CDR3 is 15 residues. Germline V gives CDR1 MNHNY, CDR2 SVGAGI (reference sequence). With 6 bases clipped from V and 5 bases from J, the junction kept 12 bases outside the gene matches. CDR3 DNA: TGTGCCAGCAGCCTGATGACAGGGCCAAATTATGGCTACACCTTC. Translated: CASSLMTGPNYGYTF.

The V and J genes are TRBV5-1 and TRBJ2-7, with TRBD2 identical over 8 bases. Germline V gene lookup returns CDR1 SGHRS and CDR2 YFSETQ. V shed 4 bases and J 4 bases; nucleotides not matched to a gene: 10. This CDR3 is built from 15 residues. CDR3 region: CASSPGGRPSYEQYF. Here the CDR3 DNA reads TGCGCCAGCAGCCCGGGGGGGCGTCCTAGTTACGAGCAGTACTTC.

The genes are TRBV4-2 and TRBJ2-5, with 10 bases lining up with TRBD2. The assigned J gene may be wrong: the sequence end matches TRBJ2-7 better. The CDR3 loop spans 15 amino acids. The germline V gene has CDR1 LGHNA and CDR2 YNFKEQ. The CDR3 loop reads CASSQGLAGSYEQYF. CDR3 sequence (DNA): TGTGCCAGCAGCCAAGGACTAGCGGGCTCCTACGAGCAGTACTTC.

The chain links TRBV4-3 to TRBJ2-2; 8 bases map to TRBD2. This CDR3 contains 16 residues. J lost 9 bases, V lost 0 bases, and 9 bases had no gene match. The germline CDR1 and CDR2 sequences are LGHNA and YSLEER. The DNA for the CDR3 is TGCGCCAGCAGCCAAGAGATGTCGAGCGGGAGCCGGGAGCTGTTTTTT. Protein sequence: CASSQEMSSGSRELFF.

This chain connects TRBV11-2 to TRBJ2-1; TRBD1 is a possible D gene (5 bases). Germline lookup yields CDR1 SGHAT and CDR2 FQNNGV. V lost 5 bases to trimming and J lost 3 bases, with 14 bases between them. The CDR3 has 15 amino acids. The CDR3 DNA reads TGTGCCAGCAGCCACGACAGTGAAGTCTACAATGAGCAGTTCTTC. It codes for CASSHDSEVYNEQFF.

As DNA, the CDR3 is TGCAGCGTGGAGTTAGGTGAGCAGTTCTTC. Translation: CSVELGEQFF. The chain links TRBV29-1 to TRBJ2-1; D uncertain. Trimming left V 6 bases short and J 9 bases short, with 9 bases between. Germline CDR1 SQVTM, CDR2 ANQGSEA. The CDR3 covers 10 residues.